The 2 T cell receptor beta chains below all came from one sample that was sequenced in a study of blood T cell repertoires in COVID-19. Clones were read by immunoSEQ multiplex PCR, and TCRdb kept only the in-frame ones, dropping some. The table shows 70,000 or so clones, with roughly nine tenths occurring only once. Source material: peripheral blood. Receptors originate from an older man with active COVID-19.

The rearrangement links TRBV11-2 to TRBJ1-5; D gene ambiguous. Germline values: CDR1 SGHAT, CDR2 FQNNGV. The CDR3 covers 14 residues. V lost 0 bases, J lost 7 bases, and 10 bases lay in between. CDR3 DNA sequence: TGTGCCAGCAGCTTAGATCTGGGAGGCCAGCCCCAGCATTTT. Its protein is CASSLDLGGQPQHF. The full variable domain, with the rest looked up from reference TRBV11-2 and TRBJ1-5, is EAGVAQSPRYKIIEKRQSVAFWCNPISGHATLYWYQQILGQGPKLLIQFQNNGVVDDSQLPKDRFSAERLKGVDSTLKIQPAKLEDSAVYLCASSLDLGGQPQHFGDGTRLSIL.

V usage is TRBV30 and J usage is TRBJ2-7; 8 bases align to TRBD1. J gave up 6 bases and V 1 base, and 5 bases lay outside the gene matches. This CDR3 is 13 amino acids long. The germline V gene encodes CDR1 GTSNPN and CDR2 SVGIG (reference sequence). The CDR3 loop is CAWSAGRGLEQYF. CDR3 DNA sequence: TGTGCCTGGAGTGCGGGCAGGGGGCTCGAGCAGTACTTC.